Reported below is one TCR beta chain. Its target is unknown. These data belong to a study of CXCR3-negative and CXCR3-positive naive CD8 T cells. The authors prepared UMI-labeled TRB cDNA libraries by 5' RACE. TCRdb re-called the 5' RACE reads; every CDR3 protein appears as one record, without DNA. This sample's table reports over 100,000 distinct CDR3 sequences. Study-level findings and limits: Naive cells, whether CXCR3-negative or CXCR3-positive, had similar TRBV-TRBJ usage, while memory cells differed. Researchers report CXCR3 expression partially decreased after cryopreservation, with fresh PBMCs used in most assays. Researchers report that CXCR3-positive naive cells carry more hydrophobic TRB CDR3s than CXCR3-negative naive cells.

The clonotype comes from a human donor in good health. Some clones in this sample may be carry-over from other donors' samples. Sequences were obtained from naive CXCR3- CD8+ T cells from blood. Indicated subset: CD45RO-CCR7+CD27+CD95- naive CD8+ T cells lacking CXCR3 (TNR3-).

This CDR3 reads CASSFLPDRRAFF. The rearrangement uses TRBV7-9 and TRBJ1-1; the D gene TCRdb calls, TRBD1, cannot be checked with no DNA. The CDR3 sequence is 13 residues long. The germline V gene encodes CDR1 SEHNR and CDR2 FQNEAQ (reference sequence).